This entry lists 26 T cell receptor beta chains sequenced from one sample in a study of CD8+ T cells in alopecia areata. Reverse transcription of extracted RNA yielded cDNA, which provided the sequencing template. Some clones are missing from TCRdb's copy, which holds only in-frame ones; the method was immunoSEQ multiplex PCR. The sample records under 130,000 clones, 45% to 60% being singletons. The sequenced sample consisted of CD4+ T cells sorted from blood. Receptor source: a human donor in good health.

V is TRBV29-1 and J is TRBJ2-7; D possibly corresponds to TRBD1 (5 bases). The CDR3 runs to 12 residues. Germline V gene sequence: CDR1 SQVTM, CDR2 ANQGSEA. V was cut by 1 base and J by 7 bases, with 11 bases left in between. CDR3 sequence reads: CSVEGQGSEQYF. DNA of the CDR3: TGCAGCGTTGAAGGTCAGGGTTCGGAGCAGTACTTC.

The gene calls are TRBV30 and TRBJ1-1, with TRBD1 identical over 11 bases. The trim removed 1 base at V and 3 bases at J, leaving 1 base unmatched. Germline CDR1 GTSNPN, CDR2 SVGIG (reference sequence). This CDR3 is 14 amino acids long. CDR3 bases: TGTGCCTGGAGTGGGGGACAGGGGGACACTGAAGCTTTCTTT. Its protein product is CAWSGGQGDTEAFF.

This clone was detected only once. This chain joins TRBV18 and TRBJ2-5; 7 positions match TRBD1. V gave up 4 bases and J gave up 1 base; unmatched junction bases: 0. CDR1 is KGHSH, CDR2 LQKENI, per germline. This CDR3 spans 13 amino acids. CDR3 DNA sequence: TGTGCCAGCTCACGGGACAGCCAAGAGACCCAGTACTTC. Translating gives CASSRDSQETQYF. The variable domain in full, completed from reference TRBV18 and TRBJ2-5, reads NAGVMQNPRHLVRRRGQEARLRCSPMKGHSHVYWYRQLPEEGLKFMVYLQKENIIDESGMPKERFSAEFPKEGPSILRIQQVVRGDSAAYFCASSRDSQETQYFGPGTRLLVL.

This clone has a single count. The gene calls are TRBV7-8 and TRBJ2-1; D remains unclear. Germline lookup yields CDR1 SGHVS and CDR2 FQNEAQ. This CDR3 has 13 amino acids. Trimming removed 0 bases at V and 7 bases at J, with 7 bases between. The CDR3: CASSLARPNEQFF. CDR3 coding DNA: TGTGCCAGCAGCTTAGCGCGGCCGAATGAGCAGTTCTTC.

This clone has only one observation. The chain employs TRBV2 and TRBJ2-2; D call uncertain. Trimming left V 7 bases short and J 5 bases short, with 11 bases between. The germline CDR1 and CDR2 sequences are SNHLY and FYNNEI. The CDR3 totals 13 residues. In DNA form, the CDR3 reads TGTGCCAGCACCGGGCTAGAAACCGGGGAGCTGTTTTTT. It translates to CASTGLETGELFF.

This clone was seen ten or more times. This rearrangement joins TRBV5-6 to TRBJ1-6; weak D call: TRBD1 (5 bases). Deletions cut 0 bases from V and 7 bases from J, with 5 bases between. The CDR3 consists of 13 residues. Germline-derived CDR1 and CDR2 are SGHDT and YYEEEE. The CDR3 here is CASSLDRNSPLHF. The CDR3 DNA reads TGTGCCAGCAGCTTGGACAGGAATTCACCCCTCCACTTT.

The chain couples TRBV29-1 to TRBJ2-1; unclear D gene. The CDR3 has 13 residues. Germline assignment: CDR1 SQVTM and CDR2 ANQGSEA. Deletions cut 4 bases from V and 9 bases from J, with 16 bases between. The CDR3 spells CSVGWSSRIEQFF. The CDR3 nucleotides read TGCAGCGTTGGGTGGAGTAGTCGGATTGAGCAGTTCTTC.

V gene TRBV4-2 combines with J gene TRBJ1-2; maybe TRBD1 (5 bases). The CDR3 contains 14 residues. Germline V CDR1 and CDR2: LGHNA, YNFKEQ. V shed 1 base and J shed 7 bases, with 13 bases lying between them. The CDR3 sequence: CASSQVRQGRGYTF. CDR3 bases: TGTGCCAGCAGCCAAGTGAGGCAGGGACGTGGCTACACCTTC.

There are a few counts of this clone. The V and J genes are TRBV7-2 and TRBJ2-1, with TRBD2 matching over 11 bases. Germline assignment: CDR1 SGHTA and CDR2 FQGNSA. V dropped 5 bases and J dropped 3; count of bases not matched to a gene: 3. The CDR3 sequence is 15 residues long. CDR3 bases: TGTGCCAGCAGCACCCTAGCGGGGGGCTACAATGAGCAGTTCTTC. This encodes CASSTLAGGYNEQFF.

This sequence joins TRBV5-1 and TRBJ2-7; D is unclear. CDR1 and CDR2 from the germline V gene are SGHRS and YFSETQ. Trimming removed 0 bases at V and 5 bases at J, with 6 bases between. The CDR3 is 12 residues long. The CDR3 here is CASSLEGDEQYF. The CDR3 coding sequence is TGCGCCAGCAGCTTGGAGGGCGACGAGCAGTACTTC.

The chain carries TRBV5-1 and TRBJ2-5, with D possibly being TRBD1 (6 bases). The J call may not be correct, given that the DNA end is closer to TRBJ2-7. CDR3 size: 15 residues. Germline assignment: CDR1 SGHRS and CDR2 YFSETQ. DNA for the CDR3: TGCGCCAGCAGCTTGGCCGGTCCAGGGGATTACGAGCAGTACTTC. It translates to CASSLAGPGDYEQYF.

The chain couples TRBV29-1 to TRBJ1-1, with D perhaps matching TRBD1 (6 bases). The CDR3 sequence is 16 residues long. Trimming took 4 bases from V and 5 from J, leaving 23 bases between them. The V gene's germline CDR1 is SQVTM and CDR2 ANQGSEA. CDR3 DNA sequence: TGCAGCGTTGGGGGAGGTCGTACAGGGTTGCGGACTGAAGCTTTCTTT. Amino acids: CSVGGGRTGLRTEAFF.

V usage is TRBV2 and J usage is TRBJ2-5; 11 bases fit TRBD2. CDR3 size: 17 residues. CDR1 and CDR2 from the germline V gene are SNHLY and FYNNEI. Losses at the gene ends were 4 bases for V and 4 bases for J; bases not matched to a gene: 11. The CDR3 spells CASSVQGLAVVGETQYF. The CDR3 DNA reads TGTGCCAGCAGTGTCCAGGGACTAGCGGTAGTAGGAGAGACCCAGTACTTC.

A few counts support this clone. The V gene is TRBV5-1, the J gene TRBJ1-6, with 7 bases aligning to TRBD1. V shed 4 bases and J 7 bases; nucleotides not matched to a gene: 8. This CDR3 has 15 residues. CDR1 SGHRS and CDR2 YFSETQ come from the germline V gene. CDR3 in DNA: TGCGCCAGCAGCCTAACCGGGACAGTGAATTCACCCCTCCACTTT. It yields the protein CASSLTGTVNSPLHF.

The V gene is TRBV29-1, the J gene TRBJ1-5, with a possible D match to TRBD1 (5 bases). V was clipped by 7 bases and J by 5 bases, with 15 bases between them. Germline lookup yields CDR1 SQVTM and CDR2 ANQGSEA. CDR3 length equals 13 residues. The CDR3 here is CSARVGRDQPQHF. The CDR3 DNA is TGCAGCGCTCGTGTGGGGCGCGATCAGCCCCAGCATTTT.

This CDR3 reads CSAGAGKIGYTF. CDR3 DNA sequence: TGCAGCGCTGGGGCAGGGAAAATCGGCTACACCTTC. V and J are TRBV29-1 and TRBJ1-2, with a weak D call TRBD1 (5 bases). Trimming shortened V by 7 bases and J by 8 bases, and 17 bases separated the two germline ends. This CDR3 has 12 residues. Germline-derived CDR1 and CDR2 are SQVTM and ANQGSEA. The variable domain in full, with the rest retrieved from reference TRBV29-1 and TRBJ1-2, is SAVISQKPSRDICQRGTSLTIQCQVDSQVTMMFWYRQQPGQSLTLIATANQGSEATYESGFVIDKFPISRPNLTFSTLTVSNMSPEDSSIYLCSAGAGKIGYTFGSGTRLTVV.

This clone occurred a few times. The CDR3 DNA sequence: TGTGCCAGCAGTGATCGGAAACCGGGACTTAGGTACCAAGAGACCCAGTACTTC. As protein: CASSDRKPGLRYQETQYF. This rearrangement joins TRBV6-1 to TRBJ2-5; D possibly corresponds to TRBD2 (6 bases). Germline loops: CDR1 MNHNS, CDR2 SASEGT. Trimming shortened V by 3 bases and J by 0 bases, and 20 bases separated the two germline ends. The CDR3 totals 18 residues.

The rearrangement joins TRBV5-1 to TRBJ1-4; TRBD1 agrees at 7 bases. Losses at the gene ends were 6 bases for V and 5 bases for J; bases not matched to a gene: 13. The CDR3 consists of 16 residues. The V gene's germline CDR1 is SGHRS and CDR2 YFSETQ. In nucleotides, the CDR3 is TGCGCCAGCACTCGACAGGGCCGCGGGAGAAATGAAAAACTGTTTTTT. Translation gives CASTRQGRGRNEKLFF.

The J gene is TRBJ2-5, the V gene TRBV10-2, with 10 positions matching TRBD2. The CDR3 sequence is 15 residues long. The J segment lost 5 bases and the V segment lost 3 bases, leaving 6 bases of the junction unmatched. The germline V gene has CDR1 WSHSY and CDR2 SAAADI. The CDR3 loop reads CASSDGTSASETQYF. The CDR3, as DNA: TGCGCCAGCAGTGATGGGACTAGCGCTTCGGAGACCCAGTACTTC.

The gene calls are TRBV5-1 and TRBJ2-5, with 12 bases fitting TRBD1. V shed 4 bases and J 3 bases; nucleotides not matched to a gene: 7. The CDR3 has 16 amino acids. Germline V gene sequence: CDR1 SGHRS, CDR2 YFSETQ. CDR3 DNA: TGCGCCAGCAGCCCAGGGGACAGGGGGCGCGAAGAGACCCAGTACTTC. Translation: CASSPGDRGREETQYF.

This CDR3 is CASSLAQGYGYTF. In DNA form, the CDR3 reads TGTGCCAGCAGCTTAGCACAGGGCTATGGCTACACCTTC. The J gene is TRBJ1-2, the V gene TRBV7-9; D is perhaps TRBD1 (6 bases). Germline assignment: CDR1 SEHNR and CDR2 FQNEAQ (reference sequence). Trimming left V 0 bases short and J 4 bases short, with 6 bases between. The CDR3 consists of 13 residues.

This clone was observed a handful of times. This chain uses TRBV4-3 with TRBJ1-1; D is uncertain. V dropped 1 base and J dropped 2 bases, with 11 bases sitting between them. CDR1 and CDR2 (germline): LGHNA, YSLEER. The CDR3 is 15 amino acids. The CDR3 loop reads CASSQVNSVNTEAFF. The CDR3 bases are TGCGCCAGCAGCCAAGTAAATTCTGTAAACACTGAAGCTTTCTTT.

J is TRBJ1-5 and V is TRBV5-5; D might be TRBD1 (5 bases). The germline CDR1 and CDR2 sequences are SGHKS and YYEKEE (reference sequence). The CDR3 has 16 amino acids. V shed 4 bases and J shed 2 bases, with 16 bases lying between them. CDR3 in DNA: TGTGCCAGCAGCCCCGGCTGGGGGTTTCGCAATCAGCCCCAGCATTTT. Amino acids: CASSPGWGFRNQPQHF.

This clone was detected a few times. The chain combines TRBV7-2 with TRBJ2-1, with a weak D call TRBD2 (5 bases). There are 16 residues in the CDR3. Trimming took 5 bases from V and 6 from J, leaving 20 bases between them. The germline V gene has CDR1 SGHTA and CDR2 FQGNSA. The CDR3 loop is CASSPSTWASPNEQFF. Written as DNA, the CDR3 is TGTGCCAGCAGCCCCTCCACTTGGGCTAGCCCCAATGAGCAGTTCTTC.

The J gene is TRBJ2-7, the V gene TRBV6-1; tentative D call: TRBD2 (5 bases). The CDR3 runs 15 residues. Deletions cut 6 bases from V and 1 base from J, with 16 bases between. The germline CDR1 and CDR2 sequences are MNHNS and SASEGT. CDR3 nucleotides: TGTGCCAGCAGCCCTCTCCGGGATTCATCCTACGAGCAGTACTTC. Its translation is CASSPLRDSSYEQYF.

CDR3 sequence reads: CASSLGGPDTQYF. The DNA for the CDR3 is TGTGCCAGCAGCCTCGGGGGCCCAGATACGCAGTATTTT. The chain has TRBV4-2 and TRBJ2-3; D is possibly TRBD1 or TRBD2 (6 bases each). V was shortened by 4 bases and J by 4 bases, with 9 bases between the two germline ends. This CDR3 has 13 amino acids. The V gene's germline CDR1 is LGHNA and CDR2 YNFKEQ.